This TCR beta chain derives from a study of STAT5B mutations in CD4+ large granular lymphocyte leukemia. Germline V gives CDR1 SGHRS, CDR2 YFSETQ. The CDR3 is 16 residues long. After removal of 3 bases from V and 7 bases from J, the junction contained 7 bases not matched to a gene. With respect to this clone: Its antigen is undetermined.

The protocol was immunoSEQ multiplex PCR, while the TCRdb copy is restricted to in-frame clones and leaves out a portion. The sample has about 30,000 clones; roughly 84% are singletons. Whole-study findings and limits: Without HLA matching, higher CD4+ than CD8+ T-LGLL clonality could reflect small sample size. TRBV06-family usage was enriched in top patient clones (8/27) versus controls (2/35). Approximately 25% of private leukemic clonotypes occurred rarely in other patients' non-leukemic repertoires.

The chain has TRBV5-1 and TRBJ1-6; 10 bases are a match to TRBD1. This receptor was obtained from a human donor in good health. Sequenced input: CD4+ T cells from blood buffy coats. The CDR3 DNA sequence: TGCGCCAGCAGCTATTACCGGGACAGGGGAAATTCACCCCTCCACTTT. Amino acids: CASSYYRDRGNSPLHF. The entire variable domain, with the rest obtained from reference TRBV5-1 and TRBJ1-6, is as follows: KAGVTQTPRYLIKTRGQQVTLSCSPISGHRSVSWYQQTPGQGLQFLFEYFSETQRNKGNFPGRFSGRQFSNSRSEMNVSTLELGDSALYLCASSYYRDRGNSPLHFGNGTRLTVT.